This passage covers 18 T cell receptor beta chains from one sample sequenced in a study of cytomegalovirus exposure and HLA in healthy donors. The PCR used 60 Vbeta and 13 Jbeta primers. Only in-frame clones appear in the TCRdb table, and some are missing; sequencing was by immunoSEQ multiplex PCR. The sample has around 210,000 clones; approximately 85% are singletons. The sequencing input was PBMCs. The receptors here all came from a girl aged 2 to 10 in good health and CMV-seronegative.

V gene TRBV14 combines with J gene TRBJ1-2; the D is unclear. The V and J ends lost 3 bases and 0 bases respectively, with 11 bases between them. The CDR3 sequence is 15 residues long. Germline V gives CDR1 SGHDN, CDR2 FVKESK. In DNA, the CDR3 is TGTGCCAGCAGCCAGGTGGGCCACTCTAACTATGGCTACACCTTC. Translating gives CASSQVGHSNYGYTF.

This clone has just a few counts. V is TRBV5-1 and J is TRBJ1-1; TRBD1 agrees at 7 bases. This CDR3 comprises 15 residues. The V gene end was trimmed by 2 bases and the J gene end by 1 base; junction bases not matched to a gene: 5. Germline V CDR1 and CDR2: SGHRS, YFSETQ. CDR3 sequence reads: CASSFGDRANTEAFF. As DNA, the CDR3 is TGCGCCAGCAGCTTCGGCGACAGGGCGAACACTGAAGCTTTCTTT.

The V and J genes are TRBV9 and TRBJ1-1, with D hard to call. Germline CDR1 SGDLS, CDR2 YYNGEE. CDR3 length: 13 amino acids. The V end lost 2 bases, the J end lost 2 bases, and 7 bases lay between the germline ends. CDR3 amino acids: CASSVSQNTEAFF. In DNA form, the CDR3 reads TGTGCCAGCAGCGTTAGCCAAAACACTGAAGCTTTCTTT.

Comment on this clone: The junction does not match germline at one end; this may be a read error. V is TRBV11-3 and J is TRBJ2-7; 10 bases line up with TRBD1. The length of the CDR3 is 16 residues. Germline V CDR1 and CDR2: SGHNT, YENEEA. The CDR3 loop is CASNLESGTGVYEQYF. CDR3 nucleotide sequence: TGTGCCAGCAACTTAGAATCCGGGACAGGGGTCTACGAGCAGTACTTC. The full variable domain, completed using reference TRBV11-3 and TRBJ2-7, is EAGVVQSPRYKIIEKKQPVAFWCNPISGHNTLYWYLQNLGQGPELLIRYENEEAVDDSQLPKDRFSAERLKGVDSTLKIQPAELGDSAVYLCASNLESGTGVYEQYFGPGTRLTVT.

This clone was observed a single time. The chain uses TRBV4-1 and TRBJ2-2; TRBD1 is a possible D gene (5 bases). Germline V gene lookup returns CDR1 MGHRA and CDR2 YSYEKL. The CDR3 has 15 residues. V was pared by 1 base and J by 3 bases, with 9 bases between. The DNA for the CDR3 is TGCGCCAGCAGCCAAGGCCAGGGTGACACCGGGGAGCTGTTTTTT. This translates into CASSQGQGDTGELFF.

The V call is TRBV5-1, the J call TRBJ2-2; TRBD1 aligns across 7 bases. The CDR3 spans 18 residues. V lost 0 bases, J lost 2 bases, and 10 bases stayed unmatched. From germline, CDR1 is SGHRS and CDR2 YFSETQ. The CDR3 sequence: CASSLAPLRTGNTGELFF. As DNA, the CDR3 is TGCGCCAGCAGCTTGGCCCCACTACGGACAGGAAACACCGGGGAGCTGTTTTTT.

This rearrangement joins TRBV6-5 to TRBJ1-3; D not resolved. The CDR3 length is 15 residues. Germline V gene data show CDR1 as MNHEY and CDR2 as SVGAGI. Between the trimmed V and J ends, which lost 2 bases and 0 bases, there was a span of 8 bases. The CDR3 bases are TGTGCCAGCAGTTACAGCCTGTCCTCTGGAAACACCATATATTTT. This sequence encodes CASSYSLSSGNTIYF.

The V gene is TRBV5-6, the J gene TRBJ2-3; D perhaps matches TRBD2 (7 bases). Trimming stripped 4 bases from V and 4 bases from J, with 22 bases between. The CDR3 totals 17 residues. Germline V lookup: CDR1 SGHDT, CDR2 YYEEEE. The CDR3 DNA is TGTGCCAGCAGCCCATTAGTCGGCGGGGGCCTTCCAGATACGCAGTATTTT. Protein: CASSPLVGGGLPDTQYF.

This chain uses TRBV2 with TRBJ2-7, with TRBD1 matching over 7 bases. This CDR3 has 14 amino acids. Germline V gene sequence: CDR1 SNHLY, CDR2 FYNNEI. V gave up 4 bases and J gave up 8 bases; unmatched junction bases: 11. The CDR3 DNA sequence: TGTGCCAGCAGTGTCAGGACAGGCCCCCTGAAGCAGTACTTC. It encodes CASSVRTGPLKQYF. Full variable domain (remainder filled in from reference TRBV2 and TRBJ2-7): EPEVTQTPSHQVTQMGQEVILRCVPISNHLYFYWYRQILGQKVEFLVSFYNNEISEKSEIFDDQFSVERPDGSNFTLKIRSTKLEDSAMYFCASSVRTGPLKQYFGPGTRLTVT.

This clone appeared a single time. The CDR3 region has the DNA TGTGCCAGCAGCCAAGATCCCCAGACCTACGAGCAGTACTTC. Amino acids: CASSQDPQTYEQYF. The rearrangement links TRBV4-2 to TRBJ2-7, with D unclear. Germline loops: CDR1 LGHNA, CDR2 YNFKEQ. The CDR3 is 14 amino acids. V was trimmed by 0 bases and J by 2 bases, leaving 8 bases between them.

This clone was counted a single time. At one end the junction does not follow the germline gene, possibly because of a read error. This chain joins TRBV5-1 and TRBJ2-1; 7 bases fit TRBD1. CDR3 size: 16 residues. Germline CDR1 and CDR2: SGHRS and YFSETQ. The CDR3 coding sequence is TGCGCCGGCAGCTTGGCCGACAGGGTCCCTTACGATGAGCAGTTCTTC. Translation: CAGSLADRVPYDEQFF.

V gene TRBV6-1 combines with J gene TRBJ2-3; D is ambiguous. The V gene's germline CDR1 is MNHNS and CDR2 SASEGT. Trimming took off 1 base at V and 7 bases at J, with 6 bases between the two ends. The CDR3 covers 12 residues. This CDR3 is CASSEVPHTQYF. CDR3 nucleotide sequence: TGTGCCAGCAGTGAAGTCCCTCATACGCAGTATTTT.

There are a few counts of this clone. The CDR3 DNA sequence: TGTGCCAGCAGGGCAGGGGCCAACTATGGCTACACCTTC. This encodes CASRAGANYGYTF. The V and J genes are TRBV6-5 and TRBJ1-2, with D possibly TRBD1 on 6 matching bases. The CDR3 has 13 residues. The germline V gene has CDR1 MNHEY and CDR2 SVGAGI. V lost 6 bases, J lost 2 bases, and 10 bases lay in between.

The rearrangement uses TRBV15 and TRBJ1-5; D is perhaps TRBD1 (5 bases). The CDR3 length is 15 residues. V lost 0 bases and J 6 bases, leaving 12 bases between the germline ends. CDR1 LNHNV and CDR2 YYDKDF come from the germline V gene (reference sequence). CDR3 coding DNA: TGTGCCACCAGCAGAGATGCACAGGAAGGTCAGCCCCAGCATTTT. It encodes CATSRDAQEGQPQHF. Full variable domain (rest looked up from reference TRBV15 and TRBJ1-5): DAMVIQNPRYQVTQFGKPVTLSCSQTLNHNVMYWYQQKSSQAPKLLFHYYDKDFNNEADTPDNFQSRRPNTSFCFLDIRSPGLGDTAMYLCATSRDAQEGQPQHFGDGTRLSIL.

The chain combines TRBV4-1 with TRBJ1-5; perhaps TRBD1 as D (6 bases). The V gene lost 2 bases and the J gene lost 0 bases, with 14 bases spanning the gap. The CDR3 is 17 residues long. Germline V gene sequence: CDR1 MGHRA, CDR2 YSYEKL. CDR3 in DNA: TGCGCCAGCAGCCAATCAGGGGCTGTAAATAGCAATCAGCCCCAGCATTTT. The encoded protein is CASSQSGAVNSNQPQHF.

The chain joins TRBV6-1 to TRBJ2-1; D possibly corresponds to TRBD1 (6 bases). Deletions cut 7 bases from V and 8 bases from J, with 18 bases between. The length of the CDR3 is 14 residues. Germline V gene sequence: CDR1 MNHNS, CDR2 SASEGT. CDR3 region: CASITKGRGDEQFF. The CDR3 nucleotides read TGTGCCAGCATCACAAAGGGCAGGGGCGATGAGCAGTTCTTC.

The chain carries TRBV4-2 and TRBJ2-6; D is perhaps TRBD2 (5 bases). V was trimmed by 3 bases and J by 0 bases, leaving 12 bases between them. Looked up from germline, CDR1 is LGHNA and CDR2 is YNFKEQ. The CDR3 is made up of 17 amino acids. CDR3 loop: CASSHGNYNSGANVLTF. As DNA, the CDR3 is TGTGCCAGCAGCCACGGGAATTACAACTCTGGGGCCAACGTCCTGACTTTC.

The CDR3 nucleotides read TGTGCCAGCAGCTTAGAGCTATATGATGAGCAGTTCTTC. Translated, it gives CASSLELYDEQFF. The genes are TRBV7-6 and TRBJ2-1; D is undetermined. CDR3 size: 13 residues. The V end was cut by 1 base, the J end by 8 bases, with 9 bases between. Germline assignment: CDR1 SGHVS and CDR2 FNYEAQ.